A selection of T cell receptor beta chains follows, all from one sample in a study of identical twins' blood T cells. TCRdb reprocessed the 5' RACE reads with MiXCR, giving one entry per CDR3 protein. The table has 300,000 to 400,000 distinct CDR3 sequences, about 28% seen once. The sequencing sample was made of PBMCs. The source of these receptors is a woman aged 18 to 49 in good health. CDR3s include the opening cysteine and the closing phenylalanine or tryptophan.

J gene,V gene,CDR3 protein
TRBJ1-2,TRBV7-9,CASSTGTGLPYGYTF
TRBJ2-2,TRBV5-6,CASSLGGVTGELFF
TRBJ1-4,TRBV7-8,CASSLSVGATNEKLFF
TRBJ2-2,TRBV2,CASSGLAGHTGELFF
TRBJ2-1,TRBV20-1,CSALTSGVDEQFF
TRBJ1-1,TRBV12-5,CASGFGGSEAFF
TRBJ2-7,TRBV12-3/TRBV12-4,CASSRLTGGSYEQYF
TRBJ1-1,TRBV7-3,CASSPVDRVSETEAFF
-,TRBV19,CASRPLDGSFYQPQYF
TRBJ1-2,TRBV29-1,CSVVGQGNYGYTF
TRBJ2-1,TRBV12-5,CASVVAGIPDQFF
TRBJ2-2,TRBV2,CASSTEGRTGELFF
TRBJ1-1,TRBV29-1,CGGQNTEAFF
TRBJ2-3,TRBV11-3,CASSLEVSDTQYF
TRBJ1-5,TRBV23-1,CASSPKVDQPQHF
TRBJ2-7,TRBV5-1,CASSFNPQVTYEQYF
TRBJ1-5,TRBV7-2,CASSLTEGRKQPQHF
TRBJ1-5,TRBV18,CASSQTGGNQPQHF
TRBJ2-5,TRBV3-1,CANSQDRYPGETQYF
TRBJ2-2,TRBV20-1,CSAKGRGNTEELFF
TRBJ2-7,TRBV27,CASSFGPLYEQYF
TRBJ1-5,TRBV20-1,CSALTDSNQPQHF
TRBJ2-1,TRBV7-2,CAGSLRSGNNEQFF
TRBJ2-3,TRBV11-3,CASSHGLYTQYF
TRBJ2-1,TRBV5-1,CASSLAVMNEQFF
TRBJ2-2,TRBV11-3,CASSSNWRGELFF
TRBJ2-2,TRBV10-1,CASSVGGGTGELFF
TRBJ2-3,TRBV29-1,CSVVVTGIFTDTQYF
TRBJ1-3,TRBV27,CASIVGSSGNTIYF
TRBJ1-1,TRBV5-1,CASSLGPGQGSLEAFF
TRBJ1-6,TRBV28,CASIQGQYGSPLHF